These 14 T cell receptor beta chains came from one sample sequenced in a study of cytomegalovirus exposure and HLA in healthy donors (dated by TCRdb to about 2017). Libraries were built with the immunoSEQ multiplex PCR assay. As stored in TCRdb, this immuneACCESS dataset retains in-frame rearrangements with V and J assigned. A fraction of the clones does not appear; measured against another copy, unresolved V genes explain less than half of the discrepancy, and the remainder lacks a known reason. Present in this sample are approximately 97,000 clones, about 95% of which were seen just once. The ten largest account for roughly 0.9% of the sample. Sequenced material: PBMCs. The receptors were sampled from a woman between 18 and 30 years old in good health and CMV-seronegative.

The chain joins TRBV18 to TRBJ1-4; D remains ambiguous. V was pared by 0 bases and J by 0 bases, with 11 bases between. Germline V gives CDR1 KGHSH, CDR2 LQKENI. CDR3 length: 17 amino acids. In DNA form, the CDR3 reads TGTGCCAGCTCACCACCGGTTTACACCCCAACTAATGAAAAACTGTTTTTT. It translates to CASSPPVYTPTNEKLFF.

The V and J genes are TRBV25-1 and TRBJ2-1; 12 nucleotides agree with TRBD2. After removal of 1 base from V and 4 bases from J, the junction contained 8 bases not matched to a gene. The CDR3 has 18 residues. Germline CDR1 and CDR2: MGHDK and SYGVNS. CDR3 residues: CASSESASGRAWYNEQFF. Here the CDR3 DNA reads TGTGCCAGCAGTGAATCGGCTAGCGGGAGGGCCTGGTACAATGAGCAGTTCTTC.

The gene calls are TRBV29-1 and TRBJ2-7, with 7 bases matching TRBD1. Germline V CDR1 and CDR2: SQVTM, ANQGSEA. The CDR3 runs 12 residues. The V gene end was trimmed by 2 bases and the J gene end by 8 bases; junction bases not matched to a gene: 6. The CDR3 loop is CSVEQYRGQQYF. CDR3 sequence (DNA): TGCAGCGTTGAACAATACAGGGGTCAGCAGTACTTC.

V usage is TRBV6-6 and J usage is TRBJ1-4; a weak D match, TRBD1 (5 bases). Germline CDR1 reads MNHNY; CDR2 reads SVGAGI (reference sequence). V dropped 7 bases and J dropped 17 bases, with 17 bases sitting between them. This CDR3 has 11 residues. The CDR3, as DNA: TGTGCCAGCACATGGGACTCACTATTTTTTTTT. As protein: CASTWDSLFFF.

This sequence joins TRBV2 and TRBJ1-5, with no clear D. Germline assignment: CDR1 SNHLY and CDR2 FYNNEI. V was shortened by 5 bases and J by 7 bases, with 15 bases between the two germline ends. This CDR3 region has 14 residues. The CDR3 nucleotides are TGTGCCAGCAGTCACCCCCCGGAGCGACAGCCCCAGCATTTT. This encodes CASSHPPERQPQHF.

V is TRBV9 and J is TRBJ1-1; weak D call: TRBD1 (5 bases). V gave up 4 bases and J gave up 1 base, with 11 bases separating them. From germline, CDR1 is SGDLS and CDR2 YYNGEE. CDR3 length: 14 residues. In DNA, the CDR3 is TGTGCCAGCAGCAAGGCTCAGGGGAACACTGAAGCTTTCTTT. As protein: CASSKAQGNTEAFF.

This rearrangement joins TRBV5-1 to TRBJ2-7; TRBD1 might be the D (6 bases). The CDR3 covers 16 residues. In germline, CDR1 is SGHRS, CDR2 YFSETQ. Trimming stripped 4 bases from V and 6 bases from J, with 23 bases between. The CDR3: CASSPPVTGLYGEQYF. The DNA of the CDR3 is TGCGCCAGCAGCCCCCCAGTCACAGGGCTGTACGGCGAGCAGTACTTC.

V gene TRBV6-6 combines with J gene TRBJ1-1; 9 bases line up with TRBD1. CDR1 and CDR2 (germline): MNHNY, SVGAGI (reference sequence). This CDR3 comprises 16 residues. V shed 2 bases and J 1 base; nucleotides not matched to a gene: 5. CDR3 DNA: TGTGCCAGCAGTTACAGTGGGGGACAGGGGAACACTGAAGCTTTCTTT. Protein sequence: CASSYSGGQGNTEAFF.

This chain uses TRBV5-4 with TRBJ2-5; D unresolved. Trimming left V 0 bases short and J 5 bases short, with 8 bases between. The CDR3 has 13 residues. Germline V gene data show CDR1 as SGHNT and CDR2 as YYREEE (reference sequence). Here the CDR3 DNA reads TGTGCCAGCAGCTTGGCCGCGGCCGAGACCCAGTACTTC. As protein: CASSLAAAETQYF.

The chain carries TRBV7-2 and TRBJ2-1; TRBD1 aligns across 8 bases. The CDR3 sequence is 16 residues long. Per the germline V gene, CDR1 is SGHTA and CDR2 is FQGNSA. V was clipped by 2 bases and J by 3 bases; unmatched bases: 6. In DNA, the CDR3 is TGTGCCAGCAGCTTAAGCAGGGGGCCTTTCTACAATGAGCAGTTCTTC. This codes for CASSLSRGPFYNEQFF.

The chain combines TRBV14 with TRBJ2-4, with D possibly TRBD2 on 6 matching bases. The CDR3 is 11 amino acids. Germline V gives CDR1 SGHDN, CDR2 FVKESK. V was cut by 1 base and J by 14 bases, with 9 bases left in between. CDR3 in DNA: TGTGCCAGCAGCCAAGGGGGACTCGAGTACTTC. This codes for CASSQGGLEYF. The complete variable domain, with remaining parts taken from reference TRBV14 and TRBJ2-4, reads EAGVTQFPSHSVIEKGQTVTLRCDPISGHDNLYWYRRVMGKEIKFLLHFVKESKQDESGMPNNRFLAERTGGTYSTLKVQPAELEDSGVYFCASSQGGLEYFGAGTRLSVL.

This clone was observed a few times. The gene calls are TRBV29-1 and TRBJ2-1, with 11 bases that match TRBD2. The V and J ends lost 4 bases and 4 bases, in that order; junction bases with no gene match: 18. This CDR3 comprises 19 residues. Germline V lookup: CDR1 SQVTM, CDR2 ANQGSEA. In DNA, the CDR3 is TGCAGCGTTGTAGGGGCTAGCGGGGGGTCGGCATTATCATACAATGAGCAGTTCTTC. Amino acid sequence: CSVVGASGGSALSYNEQFF.

V and J are TRBV9 and TRBJ2-1; 11 bases fit TRBD2. Germline V gene data show CDR1 as SGDLS and CDR2 as YYNGEE. The CDR3 runs to 18 residues. The V gene end was trimmed by 1 base and the J gene end by 9 bases; junction bases not matched to a gene: 15. CDR3 protein: CASSVSGDPLAGAIEQFF. CDR3 sequence (DNA): TGTGCCAGCAGCGTATCGGGGGATCCACTAGCGGGAGCGATTGAGCAGTTCTTC.

V and J are TRBV7-6 and TRBJ1-1; no clear D gene. Germline CDR1 reads SGHVS; CDR2 reads FNYEAQ. The V gene lost 0 bases and the J gene lost 7 bases, with 9 bases spanning the gap. The CDR3 is made up of 13 amino acids. CDR3: CASSLAEGYEAFF. CDR3 nucleotides: TGTGCCAGCAGCTTAGCCGAGGGTTATGAAGCTTTCTTT.